A single sample gave rise to the 3 T cell receptor beta chains below, sequenced in a study listed by TCRdb under 2016. Library creation used RT-PCR. Reads for this sample came from an Illumina MiSeq. Using fastp at Q25 and MiXCR, TCRdb reprocessed the public reads and kept productive beta chains. Rows matching on CDR3 protein sequence are summarized as one entry with the most common DNA and genes. The sample has about 700,000 distinct CDR3 sequences on record, approximately 15% of them singletons. Together, the top ten hold 3% to 4.5% of the sample. The sample comprised memory CD4+ T cells from blood. These receptors all come from a female donor in good health, serving as a healthy control.

This clonotype was picked up many times. The chain joins TRBV10-3 to TRBJ1-2, with 7 bases lining up with TRBD1. The germline V gene has CDR1 ENHRY and CDR2 SYGVKD. Unmatched junction bases numbered 7, after V lost 7 bases and J lost 5 bases. The CDR3 is 13 amino acids. The CDR3 reads CAINPSGGYGYTF. The CDR3 DNA reads as TGTGCCATCAATCCCTCAGGGGGATATGGCTACACCTTC.

The gene calls are TRBV20-1 and TRBJ2-1; TRBD2 matches at 12 bases. The germline V gene has CDR1 DFQATT and CDR2 SNEGSKA (reference sequence). The CDR3 contains 14 residues. Trimming took 6 bases from V and 8 from J; bases not matched to a gene: 8. CDR3 loop: CSATSGSSYYEQFF. CDR3 DNA sequence: TGCAGTGCGACTAGCGGGAGTTCCTATTATGAGCAGTTCTTC.

V gene TRBV6-5 combines with J gene TRBJ1-1; 7 positions agree with TRBD1. V was pared by 6 bases and J by 1 base, with 5 bases of the junction left unmatched. Germline V gene sequence: CDR1 MNHEY, CDR2 SVGAGI. The CDR3 contains 14 residues. CDR3 residues: CASRRSGGNTEAFF. The CDR3 DNA is TGTGCCAGCAGGAGATCAGGGGGGAACACTGAAGCTTTCTTT.